This T cell receptor (beta chain) is from a study of shared clonotypes between healthy human individuals. Germline CDR1 is MDHEN and CDR2 is SYDVKM. V shed 8 bases, J shed 3 bases, and the junction held 9 bases outside the gene matches. The CDR3 has 14 amino acids. Repertoires were generated with immunoSEQ multiplex PCR, while TCRdb's copy carries only in-frame clones and drops some. Here the sample spans around 2.5 million clones, 90% to 95% being singletons. Healthy and HIV-negative, the adult donors had no recent acute infections or vaccinations. The sequencing input was naive CD4+ T cells from PBMCs. As to subset: CD45RA+ positively selected. This receptor was taken from a man younger than 30 in good health. Some clones in this sample may be carry-over from other donors' samples. The chain has TRBV28 and TRBJ2-5; TRBD1 matches 7 bases. The CDR3 loop reads CASAPRGSKETQYF. Written as DNA, the CDR3 is TGTGCCAGCGCACCCAGGGGGTCCAAAGAGACCCAGTACTTC.